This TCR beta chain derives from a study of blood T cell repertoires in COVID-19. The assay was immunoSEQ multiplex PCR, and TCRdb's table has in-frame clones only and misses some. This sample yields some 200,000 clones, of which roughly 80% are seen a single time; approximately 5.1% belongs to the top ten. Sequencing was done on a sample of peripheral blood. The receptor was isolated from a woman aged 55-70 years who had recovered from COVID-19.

The CDR3 spells CASSPPGFTGGTDTQYF. The CDR3 DNA reads TGTGCCAGCAGTCCCCCTGGTTTTACGGGGGGGACAGATACGCAGTATTTT. This chain connects TRBV6-6 to TRBJ2-3; the match to TRBD2 covers 8 bases. V dropped 5 bases and J dropped 3; count of bases not matched to a gene: 13. The CDR3 loop spans 17 amino acids. Germline values: CDR1 MNHNY, CDR2 SVGAGI (reference sequence).